This section outlines one T cell receptor beta chain sequence together with its context. The data originate from a study of spatial heterogeneity in lung cancer. The time point: blood at routine non-recurrence follow-up after resection. Sequencing of whole RNA from tumor, nontumor lung or frozen PBMC involved no sorting. One entry per CDR3 protein results from TCRdb running MiXCR on the 5' RACE reads. The sample contains some 120,000 distinct CDR3 sequences, 12% of which appear only once. The source is a male donor with early-stage non-small cell lung cancer. Material: PBMCs, obtained at follow-up.

Here the CDR3 reads CASSQELGGSSYNEQFF. CDR3 DNA sequence: TGTGCCAGCAGCCAAGAACTAGGCGGAAGCTCCTACAATGAGCAGTTCTTC. J is TRBJ2-1 and V is TRBV4-2, with D maybe TRBD2 (5 bases). Trimming took off 0 bases at V and 0 bases at J, with 12 bases between the two ends. The CDR3 runs to 17 residues. The germline V gene encodes CDR1 LGHNA and CDR2 YNFKEQ.